Detailed here is one TCR beta chain. Its matching antigen is unknown. Using constant-segment primers, 5'RACE produced TCR alpha and TCR beta cDNA libraries carrying sample barcodes and UMIs. TCRdb analysed the 5' RACE reads with MiXCR anew, one entry per CDR3 protein. Of some 210,000 distinct CDR3 sequences in the sample, around 26% were seen once. These data come from a study of T-cell memory formation after mild COVID-19. Study in general: The two donors had largely donor-specific TCR clusters. Study-level findings and limits: CD4/CD8 balance held among clones contracting day 15 to 85, and later expanders leaned CD4+.

The CDR3 sequence is 17 residues long. J lost 0 bases, V lost 0 bases, and 6 bases had no gene match. The V gene's germline CDR1 is SGHAT and CDR2 FQNNGV. Sequenced sample: PBMCs or a T cell subset sorted from them (not recorded which). The chain couples TRBV11-2 to TRBJ2-5; 8 bases agree with TRBD2. This TCR came from an adult woman who had mild COVID-19 (a few samples of this study predate the infection). Cell type and time point are not known. The CDR3, as DNA: TGTGCCAGCAGCTTAGATTCTGCGCGGGGGGACCAAGAGACCCAGTACTTC. Amino acid sequence: CASSLDSARGDQETQYF.